These 17 T cell receptor beta chains came from one sample sequenced in a study of cytomegalovirus exposure and HLA in healthy donors. The PCR had 60 Vbeta and 13 Jbeta primers. Measured with immunoSEQ multiplex PCR; TCRdb has only the in-frame clones, and not every one. The sample has about 170,000 clones; about four fifths are singletons. Input material: PBMCs. The source is a male donor in good health and CMV-seronegative.

The V gene is TRBV5-1, the J gene TRBJ1-1; no clear D gene. Germline V gene lookup returns CDR1 SGHRS and CDR2 YFSETQ. The CDR3 sequence is 14 residues long. The V end lost 1 base, the J end lost 2 bases, and 9 bases lay between the germline ends. The CDR3 spells CASSLWAPNTEAFF. CDR3 nucleotides: TGCGCCAGCAGCTTGTGGGCACCTAACACTGAAGCTTTCTTT.

The V gene is TRBV7-2, the J gene TRBJ1-4, with D unresolved. Germline-derived CDR1 and CDR2 are SGHTA and FQGNSA. V was cut by 2 bases and J by 8 bases, with 18 bases left in between. This CDR3 spans 16 amino acids. CDR3 bases: TGTGCCAGCAGCTTATCCTTCGATCCGAGGTGGGAAAAACTGTTTTTT. Translation: CASSLSFDPRWEKLFF.

The chain couples TRBV2 to TRBJ1-1; TRBD1 is a possible D gene (5 bases). Germline V gives CDR1 SNHLY, CDR2 FYNNEI. The CDR3 runs 16 residues. Deletions cut 4 bases from V and 0 bases from J, with 15 bases between. CDR3 sequence: CASSAERQIMNTEAFF. Written as DNA, the CDR3 is TGTGCCAGCAGTGCGGAAAGACAGATAATGAACACTGAAGCTTTCTTT.

This clone was seen only a few times. The rearrangement joins TRBV29-1 to TRBJ1-1; the D gene is possibly TRBD1 (5 bases). Trimming removed 1 base from V and 3 bases from J, with 12 bases in between. Germline assignment: CDR1 SQVTM and CDR2 ANQGSEA. The CDR3 totals 14 residues. Here the CDR3 DNA reads TGCAGCGTTGAAGGGCAGGGAGGGGACACTGAAGCTTTCTTT. Amino acid sequence: CSVEGQGGDTEAFF.

This clone has just one count. The CDR3 DNA is TGCGCCAGCAGCTTGGAGAAGGGGTCCTCACCCCTCCACTTT. Translated, it gives CASSLEKGSSPLHF. This sequence joins TRBV5-1 and TRBJ1-6; a weak D match, TRBD1 (5 bases). CDR3 length: 14 residues. Per the germline V gene, CDR1 is SGHRS and CDR2 is YFSETQ. The germline V and J ends were trimmed by 0 bases and 10 bases, with 11 bases remaining between them.

This clone was seen just once. V and J are TRBV19 and TRBJ2-3; no reliable D call. The CDR3 covers 14 residues. From germline, CDR1 is LNHDA and CDR2 SQIVND (reference sequence). V was pared by 5 bases and J by 1 base, with 10 bases between. CDR3 sequence (DNA): TGTGCCAGTAGTGTTAGTTTCGGCACAGATACGCAGTATTTT. This codes for CASSVSFGTDTQYF.

This clone was seen a handful of times. This chain uses TRBV5-6 with TRBJ2-1, with 8 bases matching TRBD2. CDR1 and CDR2 (germline): SGHDT, YYEEEE. The CDR3 has 15 amino acids. Trimming cost V 5 bases and J 10 bases; bases outside gene matches: 14. CDR3: CASSYRGGLPWEQFF. The CDR3 nucleotides read TGTGCCAGCAGTTATCGGGGGGGCCTCCCTTGGGAGCAGTTCTTC.

The rearrangement joins TRBV11-2 to TRBJ2-2, with TRBD2 as a possible D gene (5 bases). Between the trimmed V and J ends, which lost 5 bases and 10 bases, there was a span of 17 bases. CDR1 and CDR2 (germline): SGHAT, FQNNGV. The CDR3 covers 14 residues. CDR3 bases: TGTGCCAGCAGCGACGAGGGCTCCTTGACGGAGCTGTTTTTT. It is translated as CASSDEGSLTELFF.

V gene TRBV6-6 combines with J gene TRBJ1-1; 7 bases fit TRBD1. With V trimmed by 6 bases and J by 1 base, 8 bases remained unmatched. In germline, CDR1 is MNHNY, CDR2 SVGAGI (reference sequence). The CDR3 contains 15 residues. The CDR3 DNA reads TGTGCCAGCAGCACCCCGAGGACAGGGAACACTGAAGCTTTCTTT. Translation gives CASSTPRTGNTEAFF.

The rearrangement uses TRBV5-1 and TRBJ1-1; no definite D call. V was trimmed by 0 bases and J by 1 base, leaving 7 bases between them. CDR1 SGHRS and CDR2 YFSETQ come from the germline V gene. The CDR3 has 14 amino acids. The CDR3 DNA reads as TGCGCCAGCAGCTTGGGACATCCGAACACTGAAGCTTTCTTT. It is translated as CASSLGHPNTEAFF.

The chain is built from TRBV13 and TRBJ2-7; 7 nucleotides align to TRBD1. Looked up from germline, CDR1 is PRHDT and CDR2 is FYEKMQ (reference sequence). The CDR3 sequence is 14 residues long. With 5 bases clipped from V and 2 bases from J, the junction kept 6 bases outside the gene matches. The CDR3 coding sequence is TGTGCCAGCAGCCAGACAGGGAGTCCCTACGAGCAGTACTTC. As protein: CASSQTGSPYEQYF.

The V gene is TRBV19, the J gene TRBJ1-2; D may be TRBD1 (6 bases). The CDR3 length is 17 residues. Germline CDR1 LNHDA, CDR2 SQIVND (reference sequence). Deletions cut 3 bases from V and 3 bases from J, with 20 bases between. The CDR3: CASSMPGQSYRHYGYTF. The CDR3 nucleotides read TGTGCCAGTAGTATGCCCGGACAGAGCTATCGCCACTATGGCTACACCTTC.

This rearrangement joins TRBV19 to TRBJ2-6; D perhaps matches TRBD1 (6 bases). CDR3 length: 14 amino acids. Germline V gene lookup returns CDR1 LNHDA and CDR2 SQIVND (reference sequence). The CDR3, as DNA: TGTGCGGTCGGGACAACCTCTGGGGCCAACGTCCTGACTTTC. It codes for CAVGTTSGANVLTF. The variable domain in full, completed from reference TRBV19 and TRBJ2-6, reads DGGITQSPKYLFRKEGQNVTLSCEQNLNHDAMYWYRQDPGQGLRLIYYSQIVNDFQKGDIAEGYSVSREKKESFPLTVTSAQKNPTAFYLCAVGTTSGANVLTFGAGSRLTVL.

The chain recombines TRBV7-6 with TRBJ2-7; 8 nucleotides align to TRBD2. Germline CDR1 reads SGHVS; CDR2 reads FNYEAQ. The CDR3 loop spans 17 amino acids. V was pared by 2 bases and J by 7 bases, with 16 bases of the junction left unmatched. CDR3: CASSLPGERGPPWEQYF. In DNA form, the CDR3 reads TGTGCCAGCAGCTTACCCGGCGAGCGGGGGCCTCCCTGGGAGCAGTACTTC.

The chain recombines TRBV14 with TRBJ2-2, with D tentatively TRBD1 (6 bases). The CDR3 has 15 residues. Trimming removed 0 bases at V and 4 bases at J, with 9 bases between. Germline V gene lookup returns CDR1 SGHDN and CDR2 FVKESK. CDR3 in amino acids: CASSQEGHATGELFF. The CDR3 bases are TGTGCCAGCAGCCAAGAGGGACACGCCACCGGGGAGCTGTTTTTT.

The chain couples TRBV6-5 to TRBJ1-1, with D maybe TRBD1 (5 bases). V was trimmed by 5 bases and J by 1 base, leaving 8 bases between them. Germline loops: CDR1 MNHEY, CDR2 SVGAGI. The length of the CDR3 is 13 residues. The CDR3 loop is CASSATANTEAFF. In DNA, the CDR3 is TGTGCCAGCAGTGCGACAGCGAACACTGAAGCTTTCTTT.

The V call is TRBV19, the J call TRBJ1-4; 9 bases agree with TRBD1. The CDR3 has 15 amino acids. With 5 bases clipped from V and 5 bases from J, the junction kept 6 bases outside the gene matches. Germline-derived CDR1 and CDR2 are LNHDA and SQIVND (reference sequence). Here the CDR3 reads CASSRRQGGNEKLFF. DNA for the CDR3: TGTGCCAGTAGTCGCCGACAGGGGGGGAATGAAAAACTGTTTTTT.